The rows below give T cell receptor beta chains drawn from one sample of a study of blood T cells in healthy people across ages. TCRdb ran MiXCR on the 5' RACE reads and lists one entry per CDR3 protein. The sample carries about a million distinct CDR3 sequences, more than 30% recorded once. The sample taken for sequencing was blood. These receptors were taken from a man between 18 and 29 years old in good health. CDR3s include the opening cysteine and the closing phenylalanine or tryptophan. Each record gives: V gene, clone size, CDR3 protein. Size values are once, few and many counts, or a class for expanded clones, and some rows have none.

TRBV7-3 | few | CASSPLGGQETQYF
TRBV25-1 | NA | CASSESRLAGGSNEQYF
TRBV29-1 | NA | CSVIGTGYYGYTF
TRBV6-2/TRBV6-3 | NA | CASKIDRGNQPQHF
TRBV2 | NA | CASRRLDDYEQYF
TRBV5-5 | NA | CASSVEQPNYGYTF
TRBV6-6 | NA | CASSPLWGVANIQYF
TRBV7-9 | NA | CASSFPGHTEQFF
TRBV4-2 | few | CASSPPKVADTNTEAFF
TRBV11-2 | few | CASSSGVRDEQYF
TRBV29-1 | many | CSVGDSLKTQYF
TRBV30 | few | CAWSGRDSPSHNYGYTF
TRBV20-1 | few | CSAGLSGVQPQHF
TRBV4-3 | NA | CASSQDRVSGNTIYF
TRBV20-1 | few | CSASDVGGYGYTF
TRBV7-2 | NA | CASSLDGYGHSGANVLTF
TRBV9 | few | CANSVDLGTQPQHF
TRBV20-1 | NA | CSARDRLRLGLYQETQYF
TRBV27 | few | CASSILASGQGNGNEQFF
TRBV7-2 | many | CASTLGTTYNEQFF
TRBV18 | few | CASSHPTQGSSTDTQYF
TRBV6-1 | NA | CASSEGGALSPEQYF
TRBV7-2 | NA | CASSLKSTGELFF
TRBV27 | NA | CASIESFDLNTETFF
TRBV12-3/TRBV12-4 | NA | CASSLESNTIYF
TRBV27 | NA | CASRTRDEKLFF
TRBV4-3 | NA | CASSQDPFSTNEKLLF
TRBV7-2 | NA | CASSRGGASLNSYNSPLHF
TRBV6-6 | few | CASSGLVGVETEAFF